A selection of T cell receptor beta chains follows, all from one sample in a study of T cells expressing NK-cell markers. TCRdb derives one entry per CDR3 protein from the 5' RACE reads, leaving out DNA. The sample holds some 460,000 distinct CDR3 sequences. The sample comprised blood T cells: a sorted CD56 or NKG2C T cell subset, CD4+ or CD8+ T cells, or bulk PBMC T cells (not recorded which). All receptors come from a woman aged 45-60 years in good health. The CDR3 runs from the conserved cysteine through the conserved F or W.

CDR3aa: CATSKDTDTDTQYF
v_gene: TRBV15
j_gene: TRBJ2-3

CDR3aa: CASSSKGALGGANVLTF
v_gene: TRBV11-2
j_gene: TRBJ2-6

CDR3aa: CASSLAPGSGRATDTQYF
v_gene: TRBV11-2
j_gene: TRBJ2-3

CDR3aa: CASSLSGLAREDTQYF
v_gene: TRBV7-2
j_gene: TRBJ2-3

CDR3aa: CASSSVEGGMDEQFF
v_gene: TRBV19
j_gene: TRBJ2-1

CDR3aa: CSAIAGGLSGEQYF
v_gene: TRBV29-1
j_gene: TRBJ2-7

CDR3aa: CASSQVPGTAATEAFF
v_gene: TRBV4-1
j_gene: TRBJ1-1

CDR3aa: CSGGRGAGDSTDTQYF
v_gene: TRBV29-1
j_gene: TRBJ2-3

CDR3aa: CSVEARGYGYTF
v_gene: TRBV29-1
j_gene: TRBJ1-2

CDR3aa: CASSEMQYNSPLHF
v_gene: TRBV2
j_gene: TRBJ1-6

CDR3aa: CASSALSGSYNEQFF
v_gene: TRBV6-1
j_gene: TRBJ2-1

CDR3aa: CASSTSGGRYEQFF
v_gene: TRBV12-3/TRBV12-4
j_gene: TRBJ2-1

CDR3aa: CASSLKAGVADTQYF
v_gene: TRBV7-9
j_gene: TRBJ2-3

CDR3aa: CASSVNLAGEETQYF
v_gene: TRBV9
j_gene: TRBJ2-5

CDR3aa: CSATDRDVQPQHF
v_gene: TRBV20-1
j_gene: TRBJ1-5

CDR3aa: CASSGRQGGRGELFF
v_gene: TRBV9
j_gene: TRBJ2-2

CDR3aa: CASSSGSDSGNTIYF
v_gene: TRBV9
j_gene: TRBJ1-3

CDR3aa: CASSQEPSISDTQYF
v_gene: TRBV3-1
j_gene: TRBJ2-3

CDR3aa: CATSIPRQETQYF
v_gene: TRBV15
j_gene: TRBJ2-5

CDR3aa: CASSQVLAGVADTQYF
v_gene: TRBV4-1
j_gene: TRBJ2-3

CDR3aa: CATSRDHEQFF
v_gene: TRBV15
j_gene: TRBJ2-1

CDR3aa: CAIGGRGRNSNQPQHF
v_gene: TRBV10-3
j_gene: TRBJ1-5

CDR3aa: CASSLGGNNQPQHF
v_gene: TRBV12-3/TRBV12-4
j_gene: TRBJ1-5

CDR3aa: CGGLAGLTDTQYF
v_gene: TRBV20-1
j_gene: TRBJ2-3

CDR3aa: CATGQGLTEAFF
v_gene: TRBV15
j_gene: TRBJ1-1

CDR3aa: CASSFLANSDTQYF
v_gene: TRBV5-1
j_gene: TRBJ2-3

CDR3aa: CASSFVAGQETQYF
v_gene: TRBV27
j_gene: TRBJ2-5

CDR3aa: CASSGTSSYNEQFF
v_gene: TRBV6-6
j_gene: TRBJ2-1

CDR3aa: CASGPPVVAEAFF
v_gene: TRBV5-5
j_gene: TRBJ1-1

CDR3aa: CASSTPLTTAKNIQYF
v_gene: TRBV7-2
j_gene: TRBJ2-4

CDR3aa: CSARETGASGELFF
v_gene: TRBV20-1
j_gene: TRBJ2-2

CDR3aa: CAWSVGWTAYTF
v_gene: TRBV30
j_gene: TRBJ1-2

CDR3aa: CASSQVQGRHNEQFF
v_gene: TRBV3-1
j_gene: TRBJ2-1